These 27 T cell receptor beta chains were all obtained from the same sample, sequenced in a study of blood T cell repertoires in COVID-19. Method: immunoSEQ multiplex PCR; TCRdb's copy keeps in-frame clones and lacks some. Found here are about 130,000 clones, more than 80% of them singletons; the top ten hold less than 5.5%. The sample taken for sequencing was PBMCs or T cells enriched from blood (not recorded which). The source of these receptors is a man aged 45-65 years who had recovered from COVID-19.

The rearrangement joins TRBV5-4 to TRBJ2-1, with 8 positions matching TRBD1. The CDR3 sequence is 15 residues long. Trimming removed 4 bases from V and 8 bases from J; junction bases left unmatched: 11. Germline lookup yields CDR1 SGHNT and CDR2 YYREEE (reference sequence). The CDR3, as DNA: TGTGCCAGCAGCAGACCGGGGGACAGGAAGGATGAGCAGTTCTTC. This gives the protein CASSRPGDRKDEQFF.

The chain uses TRBV5-6 and TRBJ1-2, with 8 bases aligning to TRBD1. From germline, CDR1 is SGHDT and CDR2 YYEEEE. V was clipped by 0 bases and J by 4 bases; unmatched bases: 8. The CDR3 consists of 16 residues. The CDR3: CASSLVNDRGFYGYTF. The CDR3 DNA reads as TGTGCCAGCAGCTTGGTTAACGACAGGGGTTTCTATGGCTACACCTTC.

The chain joins TRBV6-5 to TRBJ1-2, with 8 positions matching TRBD1. Germline V lookup: CDR1 MNHEY, CDR2 SVGAGI. The length of the CDR3 is 14 residues. Trimming cost V 6 bases and J 4 bases; bases outside gene matches: 7. The CDR3 loop is CASRSGQGRYGYTF. The CDR3 nucleotides are TGTGCCAGCAGATCCGGACAGGGCCGCTATGGCTACACCTTC.

CDR3 bases: TGTGCCAGCAGCTTAGGGACAGGGGTTAATTCACCCCTCCACTTT. Protein: CASSLGTGVNSPLHF. The V call is TRBV7-9, the J call TRBJ1-6; 9 bases agree with TRBD1. The V segment lost 1 base and the J segment 6 bases; nucleotides outside the gene matches: 1. CDR3 length equals 15 residues. Germline-derived CDR1 and CDR2 are SEHNR and FQNEAQ (reference sequence).

J is TRBJ1-1 and V is TRBV28; possibly TRBD1 for D (6 bases). This CDR3 comprises 13 residues. Trimming pared 8 bases from V and 1 base from J, leaving 11 bases between. Germline CDR1 MDHEN, CDR2 SYDVKM. CDR3 DNA sequence: TGTGCCAGCGGGGGACAAAGGAACACTGAAGCTTTCTTT. The encoded protein is CASGGQRNTEAFF.

The J gene is TRBJ2-7, the V gene TRBV28; D perhaps matches TRBD2 (6 bases). CDR3 size: 12 residues. The germline gives CDR1 MDHEN, CDR2 SYDVKM. V was cut by 5 bases and J by 4 bases, with 9 bases left in between. The CDR3 nucleotides are TGTGCCAGCAGTCTCGGGACTTACGAGCAGTACTTC. This translates into CASSLGTYEQYF.

The gene calls are TRBV2 and TRBJ2-1; 12 nucleotides align to TRBD2. CDR1 SNHLY and CDR2 FYNNEI come from the germline V gene. CDR3 size: 15 residues. V lost 6 bases and J lost 4; bases outside the gene matches: 4. This CDR3 reads CASRATSGSYNEQFF. CDR3 DNA sequence: TGTGCCAGCAGGGCGACTAGCGGGAGTTACAATGAGCAGTTCTTC.

This rearrangement joins TRBV16 to TRBJ1-2; D might be TRBD1 (5 bases). The length of the CDR3 is 14 residues. The germline V gene encodes CDR1 KGHSY and CDR2 FQNENV. The V end lost 4 bases, the J end lost 6 bases, and 15 bases lay between the germline ends. CDR3 bases: TGTGCCAGCAGCCCCTCGGCAGGGTTGCATGGCTACACCTTC. It encodes CASSPSAGLHGYTF. The full variable domain, in which reference TRBV16 and TRBJ1-2 provide the parts outside the CDR3, is GEEVAQTPKHLVRGEGQKAKLYCAPIKGHSYVFWYQQVLKNEFKFLISFQNENVFDETGMPKERFSAKCLPNSPCSLEIQATKLEDSAVYFCASSPSAGLHGYTFGSGTRLTVV.

The V call is TRBV5-1, the J call TRBJ1-6; D uncertain. The CDR3 is made up of 16 amino acids. The V gene lost 3 bases and the J gene lost 8 bases, with 18 bases spanning the gap. Germline loops: CDR1 SGHRS, CDR2 YFSETQ. The CDR3 DNA sequence: TGCGCCAGCAGCTCGCGGCGGGAGGGTACGCATTCACCCCTCCACTTT. It specifies CASSSRREGTHSPLHF.

This clone appeared a few times. The CDR3 nucleotides read TGTGCCAGCTCAAGTCGGGGGAACTATGGCTACACCTTC. It yields the protein CASSSRGNYGYTF. V gene TRBV11-1 combines with J gene TRBJ1-2; D might be TRBD1 (5 bases). Germline lookup yields CDR1 SGHAT and CDR2 FQDESV (reference sequence). V shed 8 bases and J shed 2 bases, with 12 bases lying between them. The CDR3 covers 13 residues.

This chain links TRBV28 with TRBJ1-5; TRBD1 matches 7 bases. The CDR3 is 15 amino acids. Germline CDR1 is MDHEN and CDR2 is SYDVKM. The J segment lost 5 bases and the V segment lost 3 bases, leaving 7 bases of the junction unmatched. CDR3 loop: CASSLGNRGHQPQHF. The CDR3 DNA reads TGTGCCAGCAGTTTGGGTAACAGGGGCCATCAGCCCCAGCATTTT.

The rearrangement uses TRBV9 and TRBJ1-6; 7 bases match TRBD1. This CDR3 is built from 15 residues. Looked up from germline, CDR1 is SGDLS and CDR2 is YYNGEE. Trimming at V came to 0 bases and at J to 5 bases, leaving 2 bases not matched to a gene. The CDR3 DNA sequence: TGTGCCAGCAGCGTAGGACAGGGCAATAATTCACCCCTCCACTTT. Translating gives CASSVGQGNNSPLHF.

In its sample, this clone was seen once. The chain carries TRBV27 and TRBJ2-3, with 13 bases lining up with TRBD2. The CDR3 length is 14 residues. Germline V gene data show CDR1 as MNHEY and CDR2 as SMNVEV (reference sequence). With 5 bases clipped from V and 5 bases from J, the junction kept 1 base outside the gene matches. The CDR3: CASSRTSGGDTQYF. The CDR3 coding sequence is TGTGCCAGCAGTAGGACTAGCGGGGGAGATACGCAGTATTTT.

The CDR3 protein is CASSLGPRNEQFF. CDR3 DNA sequence: TGTGCCAGCAGTTTAGGGCCGCGCAATGAGCAGTTCTTC. The chain combines TRBV28 with TRBJ2-1; D uncertain. Germline loops: CDR1 MDHEN, CDR2 SYDVKM. The CDR3 extends over 13 amino acids. V lost 2 bases, J lost 6 bases, and 8 bases lay in between.

The rearrangement uses TRBV2 and TRBJ2-7; maybe TRBD1 (5 bases). The V end lost 5 bases, the J end lost 3 bases, and 14 bases lay between the germline ends. The CDR3 sequence is 14 residues long. Germline loops: CDR1 SNHLY, CDR2 FYNNEI. CDR3 sequence: CASSLETGHYEQYV. CDR3 nucleotides: TGTGCCAGCAGTCTCGAAACAGGCCACTACGAGCAGTACGTC.

This chain uses TRBV7-6 with TRBJ2-7, with 8 bases identical to TRBD2. The CDR3 consists of 14 residues. V gave up 10 bases and J gave up 1 base; unmatched junction bases: 9. Germline V CDR1 and CDR2: SGHVS, FNYEAQ. The CDR3 DNA reads TGTGCCACCAGGCGGGAGGCCCTATCCTACGAGCAGTACTTC. Protein: CATRREALSYEQYF.

The rearrangement links TRBV9 to TRBJ2-3; 9 bases fit TRBD1. The length of the CDR3 is 15 residues. With V trimmed by 4 bases and J by 4 bases, 7 bases remained unmatched. CDR1 is SGDLS, CDR2 YYNGEE, per germline. The CDR3 nucleotides read TGTGCCAGCAGCACCCGGGACAGGGTCGCAGATACGCAGTATTTT. It is translated as CASSTRDRVADTQYF.

The V call is TRBV7-6, the J call TRBJ2-7; 11 nucleotides match TRBD2. The CDR3 loop spans 16 amino acids. Germline lookup yields CDR1 SGHVS and CDR2 FNYEAQ. Trimming cost V 4 bases and J 6 bases; bases outside gene matches: 11. CDR3 nucleotides: TGTGCCAGCAGCTACACTCCGGGACTAGCGGCACTCGAGCAGTACTTC. This codes for CASSYTPGLAALEQYF.

The rearrangement uses TRBV19 and TRBJ1-4, with 7 bases matching TRBD1. J was trimmed by 8 bases and V by 4 bases; bases with no gene match: 10. CDR3 size: 15 residues. Germline CDR1 reads LNHDA; CDR2 reads SQIVND (reference sequence). The CDR3 DNA reads as TGTGCCAGTAGTAGAAGAGGGGGCGCAGGGGAAAAACTGTTTTTT. Protein product: CASSRRGGAGEKLFF.

The chain recombines TRBV7-2 with TRBJ1-1; TRBD1 might be the D (6 bases). Germline values: CDR1 SGHTA, CDR2 FQGNSA. This CDR3 has 15 amino acids. V lost 0 bases and J 6 bases, leaving 14 bases between the germline ends. The CDR3 sequence: CASSLAQGLMAEAFF. The CDR3 DNA sequence: TGTGCCAGCAGCTTAGCGCAGGGGTTGATGGCTGAAGCTTTCTTT.

The V call is TRBV5-4, the J call TRBJ1-4, with D tentatively TRBD1 (6 bases). V dropped 0 bases and J dropped 4 bases, with 10 bases sitting between them. Looked up from germline, CDR1 is SGHNT and CDR2 is YYREEE (reference sequence). This CDR3 comprises 15 residues. CDR3 coding DNA: TGTGCCAGCAGCTTGGGGACAGATAGTAATGAAAAACTGTTTTTT. This codes for CASSLGTDSNEKLFF.

The rearrangement uses TRBV4-3 and TRBJ1-6; D gene uncertain. Looked up from germline, CDR1 is LGHNA and CDR2 is YSLEER. The ends were cut back, 0 bases at V and 8 bases at J, with 17 bases in the middle. The CDR3 contains 17 residues. For the CDR3, the DNA is TGCGCCAGCAGCCAAGATCGGTCAAGCGGGTGGGATTCACCCCTCCACTTT. Residues: CASSQDRSSGWDSPLHF.

This chain connects TRBV2 to TRBJ2-3; no reliable D call. Per germline, CDR1 SNHLY and CDR2 FYNNEI. This CDR3 comprises 14 residues. V lost 7 bases to trimming and J lost 3 bases, with 14 bases between them. The CDR3 loop reads CASTTGERTDTQYF. The DNA for the CDR3 is TGTGCCAGCACAACCGGTGAGAGGACAGATACGCAGTATTTT.

This chain uses TRBV18 with TRBJ1-1; the match to TRBD1 covers 8 bases. The CDR3 loop spans 17 amino acids. Unmatched junction bases numbered 13, after V lost 4 bases and J lost 3 bases. CDR1 is KGHSH and CDR2 is LQKENI in the germline V gene. Here the CDR3 reads CASSLDRGSFGYTEAFF. As DNA, the CDR3 is TGTGCCAGCTCACTCGACAGGGGCTCCTTTGGGTACACTGAAGCTTTCTTT.

The chain links TRBV2 to TRBJ2-4; 9 positions agree with TRBD2. The CDR3 totals 14 residues. Germline CDR1 reads SNHLY; CDR2 reads FYNNEI. V gave up 6 bases and J gave up 0 bases; unmatched junction bases: 0. The CDR3: CASRLAGAKNIQYF. The CDR3 nucleotides are TGTGCCAGCAGACTAGCGGGAGCCAAAAACATTCAGTACTTC.

V and J are TRBV13 and TRBJ1-4, with D tentatively TRBD1 (5 bases). Trimming stripped 8 bases from V and 7 bases from J, with 17 bases between. From germline, CDR1 is PRHDT and CDR2 FYEKMQ (reference sequence). The CDR3 extends over 14 amino acids. The CDR3 DNA reads TGTGCCAGCCTAGACGGGGGGATCTGTGAAAAACTGTTTTTT. This sequence encodes CASLDGGICEKLFF.

The chain couples TRBV27 to TRBJ1-2; 11 nucleotides agree with TRBD1. From germline, CDR1 is MNHEY and CDR2 SMNVEV (reference sequence). V lost 6 bases, J lost 8 bases, and 11 bases stayed unmatched. This CDR3 comprises 15 residues. Written as DNA, the CDR3 is TGTGCCAGCAGCCACGGACAGGGGGCGACGGGGGGCTACACCTTC. Translated, it gives CASSHGQGATGGYTF.